Listed below are T cell receptor beta chains from one sample, sequenced in a study of regulatory T cells in long-lasting Graves disease. TCRdb reprocessed the multiplex PCR reads via MiXCR and lists one record per CDR3 protein. This sample yields approximately 400,000 distinct CDR3 sequences, of which more than 13% are seen a single time; approximately 15% belongs to the top ten. These same records also appear under a second study, on T cells in Graves' hyperthyroidism and ophthalmopathy.

The sequencing used peripheral blood mononuclear cells (PBMCs), collected at new diagnosis, from a patient treated with antithyroid drugs. Every receptor here comes from a woman younger than 45 with Graves disease. Each CDR3 is given with its conserved first and last residue. D genes are given only for firm matches. Part of the rows lack a size; the others show once, few, many or a class for expanded clones.

TRBV20-1,TRBJ2-4,many,TRBD2,CSAPWGRENIQYF,TGCAGTGCTCCTTGGGGGAGGGAAAACATTCAGTACTTC
TRBV9,TRBJ2-2,few,TRBD1,CASSVQGESGELFF,TGTGCCAGCAGCGTTCAGGGGGAGTCCGGGGAGCTGTTTTTT
TRBV20-1,TRBJ2-7,many,TRBD2,CSATSGGSYEQYF,TGCAGTGCCACCTCGGGGGGCTCCTACGAGCAGTACTTC
TRBV5-6,TRBJ2-7,many,.,CASSLYGVPYEQYF,TGTGCCAGCAGCTTGTACGGGGTCCCCTACGAGCAGTACTTC
TRBV7-8,TRBJ2-7,many,TRBD1,CASSSPLGTALLEQYF,TGTGCCAGCAGCTCCCCTTTGGGGACAGCCCTTTTAGAGCAGTACTTC
TRBV11-2,TRBJ1-4,.,.,CASSLVAPSRPNLEKLFF,TGTGCCAGCAGCTTAGTGGCCCCCTCCAGGCCGAATTTAGAAAAACTGTTTTTT
TRBV12-3/TRBV12-4,TRBJ1-1,many,.,CASNPGGASEAFF,TGTGCCAGCAATCCAGGAGGGGCCAGTGAAGCTTTCTTT
TRBV12-3/TRBV12-4,TRBJ1-1,many,.,CASSLMNTEAFF,TGTGCCAGCAGCTTAATGAACACTGAAGCTTTCTTT
TRBV28,TRBJ2-2,many,TRBD2,CASENSIGTSGSPVVTGELFF,TGTGCCAGCGAAAATTCCATCGGGACTAGCGGGAGTCCTGTGGTGACCGGGGAGCTGTTTTTT
TRBV27,TRBJ2-7,.,TRBD2,CASSLGAGSGNPYEQYF,TGTGCCAGCAGTTTAGGCGCTGGTAGCGGGAACCCCTACGAGCAGTACTTC
TRBV6-2/TRBV6-3,TRBJ2-1,many,.,CASRLVGVGNEQFF,TGTGCCAGCAGGTTGGTGGGAGTAGGTAATGAGCAGTTCTTC
TRBV6-1,TRBJ1-6,many,TRBD1,CASSPRTGISINSPLHF,TGTGCCAGCAGTCCGCGGACAGGAATCTCTATTAATTCACCCCTCCACTTT
TRBV27,TRBJ2-5,many,.,CASATAGTQYF,TGTGCCAGCGCTACGGCGGGGACCCAGTACTTC
TRBV28,TRBJ2-1,many,.,CASSFHAPHNEQFF,TGTGCCAGCAGTTTCCATGCCCCCCACAATGAGCAGTTCTTC
TRBV27,TRBJ1-2,many,.,CASSSKWGYGYTF,TGTGCCAGCAGTTCCAAATGGGGCTATGGCTACACCTTC
TRBV20-1,TRBJ2-1,many,TRBD2,CSAEGTSGRVNEQFF,TGCAGTGCTGAAGGGACTAGCGGGAGGGTCAATGAGCAGTTCTTC
TRBV7-2,TRBJ2-3,many,.,CASSYGGQGTDTQYF,TGTGCCAGCAGTTATGGCGGGCAGGGCACAGATACGCAGTATTTT
TRBV10-3,TRBJ2-1,.,TRBD2,CAIGASGRNEQFF,TGTGCCATCGGGGCTAGCGGGAGGAATGAGCAGTTCTTC
TRBV13,TRBJ1-4,many,.,CASSPPRGSRLFF,TGTGCCAGCAGCCCGCCCCGGGGTTCTCGGCTGTTTTTT
TRBV9,TRBJ2-1,few,.,CASSVGLANNEQFF,TGTGCCAGCAGCGTAGGTTTGGCAAACAATGAGCAGTTCTTC
TRBV3-1,TRBJ2-1,.,TRBD2,CASSHLAGGTEQFF,TGTGCCAGCAGCCATTTAGCGGGGGGGACTGAGCAGTTCTTC
TRBV12-3/TRBV12-4,TRBJ2-3,many,TRBD2,CASSKGLASSTDTQYF,TGTGCCAGCAGCAAAGGACTAGCCTCTAGCACAGATACGCAGTATTTT
TRBV12-3/TRBV12-4,TRBJ2-7,many,.,CASSSDAVYEQYF,TGTGCCAGCAGTTCGGACGCCGTCTACGAGCAGTACTTC
TRBV18,TRBJ2-7,many,.,CASWDGGYEQYF,TGTGCCAGCTGGGACGGAGGCTACGAGCAGTACTTC
TRBV30,TRBJ1-1,few,.,CAWSTGEAFF,TGTGCCTGGAGTACGGGCGAAGCTTTCTTT
TRBV18,TRBJ2-1,many,.,CASSPPARTSYNEQFF,TGTGCCAGCTCACCACCGGCCAGGACCTCCTACAATGAGCAGTTCTTC
TRBV20-1,TRBJ2-7,many,TRBD2,CSARDTGGSSYEQYF,TGCAGTGCTAGGGATACGGGAGGGAGCTCCTACGAGCAGTACTTC
TRBV20-1,TRBJ2-3,.,TRBD2,CSAGPGLAGDTQYF,TGCAGTGCTGGACCGGGACTAGCTGGTGATACGCAGTATTTT
TRBV27,TRBJ1-4,many,.,CASSLSRDVEKLFF,TGTGCCAGCAGTTTAAGCAGGGATGTCGAAAAACTGTTTTTT
TRBV12-5,TRBJ1-5,many,TRBD1,CASGQSRGTGNQPQHF,TGTGCTAGTGGCCAATCTAGGGGGACAGGCAATCAGCCCCAGCATTTT
TRBV20-1,TRBJ2-2,.,TRBD2,CSAPTSGRDNTGELFF,TGCAGTGCTCCAACTAGCGGGAGGGACAACACCGGGGAGCTGTTTTTT
TRBV20-1,TRBJ2-2,many,.,CSARGGAGTGELFF,TGCAGTGCTAGGGGGGGGGCTGGGACCGGGGAGCTGTTTTTT
TRBV14,TRBJ2-3,few,TRBD2,CASSQGGLAGGTDTQYF,TGTGCCAGCAGCCAAGGAGGACTAGCGGGAGGTACAGATACGCAGTATTTT
TRBV6-5,TRBJ2-7,many,.,CASSWLGPQYEQYF,TGTGCCAGCAGTTGGTTGGGCCCTCAATACGAGCAGTACTTC
TRBV7-2,TRBJ1-5,.,.,CASSPREEGNQPQHF,TGTGCCAGCAGCCCCAGGGAGGAGGGCAATCAGCCCCAGCATTTT
TRBV4-1,TRBJ2-7,.,TRBD1,CASSPRTGGLYEQYF,TGCGCCAGCAGCCCTCGGACAGGGGGCCTTTACGAGCAGTACTTC
TRBV14,TRBJ2-7,few,.,CASSQVPTGEQYF,TGTGCCAGCAGCCAAGTCCCGACAGGCGAGCAGTACTTC
TRBV5-8,TRBJ2-1,once,.,CASSLAKPINEQFF,TGTGCCAGCAGCTTGGCCAAGCCCATCAATGAGCAGTTCTTC
TRBV29-1,TRBJ1-1,many,.,CSVRGGSTEAFF,TGCAGCGTTCGGGGGGGGAGCACTGAAGCTTTCTTT
TRBV18,TRBJ1-2,many,.,CASSPEVRQEDGYTF,TGTGCCAGCTCACCAGAGGTCCGGCAGGAGGATGGCTACACCTTC
TRBV7-9,TRBJ2-3,few,.,CASSLVRGSTDTQYF,TGTGCCAGCAGCTTAGTTCGCGGTTCCACAGATACGCAGTATTTT
TRBV25-1,TRBJ2-7,.,.,CASSELHEQYF,TGTGCCAGCAGTGAACTGCACGAGCAGTACTTC
TRBV10-1,TRBJ2-3,.,TRBD1,CASSESTVQGGIDTQYF,TGCGCCAGCAGTGAGTCGACCGTACAGGGGGGAATAGATACGCAGTATTTT
TRBV5-5,TRBJ1-2,many,.,CASSPQWAEANYGYTF,TGTGCCAGCAGCCCTCAATGGGCCGAGGCTAACTATGGCTACACCTTC
TRBV7-2,TRBJ2-1,few,TRBD2,CASSFTSGAYNEQFF,TGTGCCAGCAGCTTCACTAGCGGGGCCTACAATGAGCAGTTCTTC
TRBV30,TRBJ2-1,many,.,CAYNLGNDNEQFF,TGTGCCTACAACCTAGGGAACGACAATGAGCAGTTCTTC
TRBV19,TRBJ1-1,.,.,CASSSSPFLNTEAFF,TGTGCCAGTAGTTCTTCCCCGTTCTTGAACACTGAAGCTTTCTTT
TRBV19,TRBJ2-5,few,.,CASSIDWRGETQYF,TGTGCCAGTAGTATAGATTGGCGAGGAGAGACCCAGTACTTC
TRBV5-1,TRBJ2-1,.,TRBD2,CASSHGRDQGNEQFF,TGCGCCAGCAGCCATGGGAGGGATCAGGGCAATGAGCAGTTCTTC
TRBV3-1,TRBJ2-3,many,.,CASSHPASIDTQYF,TGTGCCAGCAGCCATCCGGCGAGTATCGATACGCAGTATTTT
TRBV24-1,TRBJ2-5,.,.,CATISLLGRATQYF,TGTGCCACCATCTCGTTACTGGGTAGGGCGACCCAGTACTTC
TRBV6-1,TRBJ1-1,many,.,CASRAGGVGMNTEAFF,TGTGCCAGCAGAGCGGGGGGCGTAGGAATGAACACTGAAGCTTTCTTT
TRBV28,TRBJ1-6,few,TRBD1,CASSSRGGTANSPLHF,TGTGCCAGCAGTTCAAGGGGAGGGACAGCTAATTCACCCCTCCACTTT
TRBV29-1,TRBJ2-3,.,.,CSPPGGGTQYF,TGCAGCCCTCCCGGGGGCGGTACGCAGTATTTT
TRBV24-1,TRBJ2-3,few,.,CATSAPQGTDTQYF,TGTGCCACCAGTGCCCCACAGGGCACAGATACGCAGTATTTT
TRBV12-3/TRBV12-4,TRBJ2-7,many,.,CASSNFGTPRTYEQYF,TGTGCCAGCAGCAACTTCGGGACACCCAGGACCTACGAGCAGTACTTC
TRBV3-1,TRBJ1-1,few,.,CASSQGNVNTEAFF,TGTGCCAGCAGCCAGGGGAACGTGAACACTGAAGCTTTCTTT
TRBV18,TRBJ1-3,many,.,CASSPQDPHSGNTIYF,TGTGCCAGCTCACCCCAGGACCCCCACTCTGGAAACACCATATATTTT